Below, 13 T cell receptor beta chains from the same sample are listed, as sequenced in a study of T cells in Graves' hyperthyroidism and ophthalmopathy. RNA transcripts served as the template for amplifying TCR beta CDR3 regions. The TCR CDR3 was amplified in a first-round RT-PCR using the HTBI primer set. From the multiplex PCR reads, TCRdb called clonotypes with MiXCR, one entry per CDR3 protein. This repertoire shows about 360,000 distinct CDR3 sequences, approximately 13% found once; its top ten account for 9.2%. Sequences were obtained from blood. Receptor source: a woman younger than 30 with Graves' hyperthyroidism.

This clonotype was counted at least ten times. The chain links TRBV28 to TRBJ2-5, with a tentative D call TRBD2 (6 bases). This CDR3 is 15 amino acids long. The germline V gene has CDR1 MDHEN and CDR2 SYDVKM. V lost 1 base and J 1 base, leaving 10 bases between the germline ends. In DNA form, the CDR3 reads TGTGCCAGCAGTTTATTCCTGGGGGGCCAAGAGACCCAGTACTTC. Translation: CASSLFLGGQETQYF.

This clonotype has a count of ten or more. The CDR3 nucleotides read TGTGCCAGTAGTCTTAGACCACGGAGCACAGATACGCAGTATTTT. It translates to CASSLRPRSTDTQYF. The chain recombines TRBV19 with TRBJ2-3; D gene uncertain. This CDR3 is 15 amino acids long. Per germline, CDR1 LNHDA and CDR2 SQIVND (reference sequence). Trimming pared 5 bases from V and 0 bases from J, leaving 12 bases between. Drawing the rest from reference TRBV19 and TRBJ2-3, the complete variable domain is DGGITQSPKYLFRKEGQNVTLSCEQNLNHDAMYWYRQDPGQGLRLIYYSQIVNDFQKGDIAEGYSVSREKKESFPLTVTSAQKNPTAFYLCASSLRPRSTDTQYFGPGTRLTVL.

There are many counts of this clonotype. The rearrangement links TRBV18 to TRBJ2-1, with 10 bases that match TRBD2. The trim removed 8 bases at V and 4 bases at J, leaving 8 bases unmatched. CDR1 and CDR2 (germline): KGHSH, LQKENI. The CDR3 runs to 15 residues. CDR3 in DNA: TGTGCCAGCAGCCCACTAGCGGGGCAGTACAATGAGCAGTTCTTC. Protein product: CASSPLAGQYNEQFF.

The chain combines TRBV7-2 with TRBJ1-6; tentative D call: TRBD1 (5 bases). This CDR3 region has 17 residues. The germline V gene has CDR1 SGHTA and CDR2 FQGNSA. V was clipped by 7 bases and J by 8 bases, with 24 bases between them. CDR3 region: CASTPGGGFDKDSPLHF. In DNA form, the CDR3 reads TGTGCCAGCACTCCCGGGGGGGGGTTCGACAAGGATTCACCCCTCCACTTT.

This clonotype has ten or more counts. The chain links TRBV29-1 to TRBJ1-5; 8 nucleotides match TRBD1. CDR1 and CDR2 (germline): SQVTM, ANQGSEA. CDR3 length: 15 residues. J lost 3 bases, V lost 0 bases, and 4 bases had no gene match. CDR3 bases: TGCAGCGTTGAAGAACAGGGGGGCCTCAATCAGCCCCAGCATTTT. Translation: CSVEEQGGLNQPQHF.

This clonotype occurred many times. The rearrangement links TRBV10-3 to TRBJ1-5; D is ambiguous. V lost 7 bases to trimming and J lost 4 bases, with 11 bases between them. CDR3 length equals 13 residues. CDR1 and CDR2 from the germline V gene are ENHRY and SYGVKD. CDR3 in DNA: TGTGCCATCAACCAGGCTCCTAATCAGCCCCAGCATTTT. It yields the protein CAINQAPNQPQHF.

This clonotype was counted only a few times. V is TRBV6-4 and J is TRBJ1-6; D remains ambiguous. Germline assignment: CDR1 MRHNA and CDR2 SNTAGT. The CDR3 spans 13 residues. Deletions cut 2 bases from V and 11 bases from J, with 10 bases between. The CDR3 bases are TGTGCCAGCAGTGACGGGCTCCGGACACCCCTCCACTTT. It yields the protein CASSDGLRTPLHF.

This clonotype showed up just a few times. Just one base apart from a much larger clone, this may be a read error. The V gene is TRBV12-3 or TRBV12-4, the J gene TRBJ1-5, with D unclear. The CDR3 has 14 amino acids. The CDR3 nucleotides read TGTGCCAGCAGCCGTGGACCCAGCAATCAGCCCCAGCGTTTT. It is translated as CASSRGPSNQPQRF.

This clonotype has a handful of counts. This chain links TRBV5-6 with TRBJ1-1, with D hard to call. The CDR3 is 12 amino acids. CDR1 and CDR2 (germline): SGHDT, YYEEEE. The V and J ends lost 4 bases and 10 bases respectively, with 14 bases between them. CDR3 DNA: TGTGCCAGCAGCCCCGGGTCCCGGGGAGCTTTCTTT. Its translation is CASSPGSRGAFF. Full variable domain (missing parts from reference TRBV5-6 and TRBJ1-1): DAGVTQSPTHLIKTRGQQVTLRCSPKSGHDTVSWYQQALGQGPQFIFQYYEEEERQRGNFPDRFSGHQFPNYSSELNVNALLLGDSALYLCASSPGSRGAFFGQGTRLTVV.

This clonotype appeared many times. The chain recombines TRBV28 with TRBJ2-6, with TRBD1 matching 7 bases. Germline lookup yields CDR1 MDHEN and CDR2 SYDVKM. J was trimmed by 11 bases and V by 7 bases; bases with no gene match: 8. This CDR3 is 13 amino acids long. The CDR3: CASTPGQPHVLTF. CDR3 coding DNA: TGTGCCAGCACCCCGGGACAGCCGCACGTCCTGACTTTC.

This clonotype was recorded at least ten times. V usage is TRBV3-1 and J usage is TRBJ2-1, with a tentative D call TRBD2 (5 bases). This CDR3 is 15 amino acids long. The V and J ends lost 4 bases and 6 bases respectively, with 16 bases between them. CDR1 and CDR2 (germline): LGHDT, YNNKEL (reference sequence). CDR3 sequence: CASSPGIAAGNEQFF. Written as DNA, the CDR3 is TGTGCCAGCAGCCCCGGGATCGCGGCAGGCAATGAGCAGTTCTTC.

In its sample, this clonotype was seen many times. The rearrangement uses TRBV12-3 or TRBV12-4 and TRBJ1-1; D is ambiguous. This CDR3 is 13 amino acids long. With 3 bases removed from V and 4 bases from J, the gap between germline ends came to 9 bases. In DNA, the CDR3 is TGTGCCAGCAGTTTTGGGGAGGTCACTGAAGCTTTCTTT. Translating it yields CASSFGEVTEAFF.

This clonotype was seen at least ten times. V gene TRBV7-2 combines with J gene TRBJ2-7, with a weak D call TRBD1 (6 bases). This CDR3 has 13 amino acids. CDR1 is SGHTA and CDR2 is FQGNSA in the germline V gene. Trimming left V 5 bases short and J 1 base short, with 9 bases between. This CDR3 is CASSRQGSYEQYF. The CDR3 DNA reads TGTGCCAGCAGCCGGCAGGGGTCCTACGAGCAGTACTTC. Combining the CDR3 with reference TRBV7-2 and TRBJ2-7 gives the whole variable domain GAGVSQSPSNKVTEKGKDVELRCDPISGHTALYWYRQSLGQGLEFLIYFQGNSAPDKSGLPSDRFSAERTGGSVSTLTIQRTQQEDSAVYLCASSRQGSYEQYFGPGTRLTVT.